The TCR beta chain under discussion was sequenced for a study of blood T cell repertoires in COVID-19. The junction had 8 bases not matched to a gene; V was cut back by 5 bases and J by 6 bases. CDR1 and CDR2 (germline): SEHNR, FQNEAQ (reference sequence). This CDR3 comprises 15 residues. Here immunoSEQ multiplex PCR was the method, and the copy in TCRdb shows in-frame clones only, minus some. The data show 270,000 or so clones, around 88% seen once. What was sequenced was peripheral blood. The chain uses TRBV7-9 and TRBJ2-2; 8 nucleotides align to TRBD1. The TCR originated in a man between 40 and 49 years old with acute or convalescent COVID-19. DNA for the CDR3: TGTGCCAGCAGCGCCCGGACAGGGTTCGCCGGGGAGCTGTTTTTT. Translation: CASSARTGFAGELFF.